This T cell receptor (beta chain) originates from a study of blood T cell repertoires in COVID-19. The wider study: Samples taken during acute and convalescent COVID-19 were collected in the United States, Italy and Spain. T cells, B-cell-depleted T cells, or PBMCs provided the cDNA or gDNA that served as material.

Original processing methods: Nucleated cell counts were estimated from reference gene primer amplification. TCRdb's table, derived via immunoSEQ multiplex PCR, lists solely in-frame clones and lacks some. From that table come the V and J calls and clone size; the DNA was used to work out D and trimming. The table has approximately 380,000 clones, about 85% seen once. Details on this clone: An end of the junction differs from the germline gene, which may be a read error.

CDR3 length: 8 residues. CDR1 is SGHTS and CDR2 is YDEGEE in the germline V gene. The sequenced sample consisted of peripheral blood. The rearrangement uses TRBV5-8 and TRBJ1-1; D gene uncertain. The TCR was taken from a woman between 18 and 30 years old with acute or convalescent COVID-19. Written as DNA, the CDR3 is TGTGCCAGCAGCCAGGAGGTCTTT. Translating gives CASSQEVF.